This T cell receptor (beta chain) was recorded in a study of blood T cell repertoires in COVID-19. Study summary: COVID-19 samples, acute and convalescent, were from the United States, Italy and Spain. T cells, B-cell-depleted T cells, or PBMCs supplied cDNA or gDNA.

In the original analysis: From reference gene primer amplification, estimates of nucleated cell counts were derived. Data came from immunoSEQ multiplex PCR; TCRdb stores just in-frame clones and leaves some out. The V and J calls and clone size are taken from that table; D and trimming were inferred from the DNA. The profile shows about 89,000 clones, 81% of them singletons. The length of the CDR3 is 14 residues. Germline values: CDR1 MDHEN, CDR2 SYDVKM. Trimming stripped 4 bases from V and 5 bases from J, with 12 bases between. The gene calls are TRBV28 and TRBJ1-5; no reliable D call. This clonotype was sampled from a woman of 80 years or more with acute or convalescent COVID-19. Specimen: peripheral blood. CDR3 sequence: CASSSALGHQPQHF. The CDR3, as DNA: TGTGCCAGCAGTTCAGCCCTGGGCCATCAGCCCCAGCATTTT.